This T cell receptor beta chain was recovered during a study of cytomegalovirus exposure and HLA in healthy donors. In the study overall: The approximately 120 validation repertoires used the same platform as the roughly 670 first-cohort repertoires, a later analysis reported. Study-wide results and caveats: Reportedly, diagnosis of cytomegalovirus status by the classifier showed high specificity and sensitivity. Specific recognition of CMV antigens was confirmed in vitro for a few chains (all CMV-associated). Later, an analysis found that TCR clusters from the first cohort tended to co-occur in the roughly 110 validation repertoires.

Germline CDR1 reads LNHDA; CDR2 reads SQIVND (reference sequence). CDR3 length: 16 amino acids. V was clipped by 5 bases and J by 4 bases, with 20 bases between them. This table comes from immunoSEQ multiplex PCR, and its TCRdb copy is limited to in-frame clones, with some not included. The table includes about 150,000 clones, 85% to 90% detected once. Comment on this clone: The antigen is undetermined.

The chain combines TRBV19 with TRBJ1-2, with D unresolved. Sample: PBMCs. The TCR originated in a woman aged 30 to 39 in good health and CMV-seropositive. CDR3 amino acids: CASSLALGGSVYGYTF. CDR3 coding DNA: TGTGCCAGTAGTTTGGCGCTAGGTGGGAGCGTCTATGGCTACACCTTC.